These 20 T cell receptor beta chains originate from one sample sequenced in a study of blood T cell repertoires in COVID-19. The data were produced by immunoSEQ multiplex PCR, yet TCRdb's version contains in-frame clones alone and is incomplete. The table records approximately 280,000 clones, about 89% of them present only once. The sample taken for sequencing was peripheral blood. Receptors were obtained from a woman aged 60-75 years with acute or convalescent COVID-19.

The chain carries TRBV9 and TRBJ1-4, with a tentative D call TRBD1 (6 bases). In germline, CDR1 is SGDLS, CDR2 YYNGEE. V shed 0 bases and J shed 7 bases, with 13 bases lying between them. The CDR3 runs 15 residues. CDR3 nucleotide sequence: TGTGCCAGCAGCGTAGGTCCCGGACAGAGTGAAAAACTGTTTTTT. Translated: CASSVGPGQSEKLFF.

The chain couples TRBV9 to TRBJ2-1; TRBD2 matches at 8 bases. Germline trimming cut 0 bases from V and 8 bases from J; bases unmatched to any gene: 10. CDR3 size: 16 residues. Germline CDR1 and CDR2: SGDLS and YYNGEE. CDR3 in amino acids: CASSVGAGGGDDEQFF. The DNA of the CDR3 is TGTGCCAGCAGCGTAGGGGCGGGGGGCGGGGACGATGAGCAGTTCTTC.

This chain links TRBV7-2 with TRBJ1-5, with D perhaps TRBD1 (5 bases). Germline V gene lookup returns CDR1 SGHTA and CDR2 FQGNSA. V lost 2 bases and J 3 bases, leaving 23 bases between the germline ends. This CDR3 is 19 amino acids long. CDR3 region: CASSLSPEGQGGDNQPQHF. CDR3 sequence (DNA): TGTGCCAGCAGCTTAAGCCCCGAGGGGCAGGGAGGCGACAATCAGCCCCAGCATTTT.

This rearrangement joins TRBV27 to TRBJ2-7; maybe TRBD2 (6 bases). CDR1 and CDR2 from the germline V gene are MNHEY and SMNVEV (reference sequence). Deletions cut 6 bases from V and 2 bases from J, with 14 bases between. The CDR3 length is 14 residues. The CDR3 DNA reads TGTGCCAGCAGCCCTTCTGGACTAACCTACGAGCAGTACTTC. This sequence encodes CASSPSGLTYEQYF.

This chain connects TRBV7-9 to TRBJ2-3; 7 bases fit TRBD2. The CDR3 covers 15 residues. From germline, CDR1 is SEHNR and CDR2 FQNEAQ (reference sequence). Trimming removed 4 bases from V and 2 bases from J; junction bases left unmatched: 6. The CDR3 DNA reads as TGTGCCAGCAGCTATGGGGGGGTGGCCACAGATACGCAGTATTTT. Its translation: CASSYGGVATDTQYF.

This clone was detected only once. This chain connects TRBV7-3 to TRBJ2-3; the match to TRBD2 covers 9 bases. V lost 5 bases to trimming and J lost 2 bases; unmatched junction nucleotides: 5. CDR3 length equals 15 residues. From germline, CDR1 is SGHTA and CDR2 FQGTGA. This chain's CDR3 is CASSPRGGDTDTQYF. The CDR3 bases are TGTGCCAGCAGCCCCCGCGGGGGGGACACAGATACGCAGTATTTT.

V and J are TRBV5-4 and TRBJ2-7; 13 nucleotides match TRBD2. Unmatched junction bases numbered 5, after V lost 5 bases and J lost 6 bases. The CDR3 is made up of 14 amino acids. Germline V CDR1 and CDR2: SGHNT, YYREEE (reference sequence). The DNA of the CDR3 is TGTGCCAGCAGTACTAGCGGGGGGGCAGGCGAGCAGTACTTC. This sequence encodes CASSTSGGAGEQYF.

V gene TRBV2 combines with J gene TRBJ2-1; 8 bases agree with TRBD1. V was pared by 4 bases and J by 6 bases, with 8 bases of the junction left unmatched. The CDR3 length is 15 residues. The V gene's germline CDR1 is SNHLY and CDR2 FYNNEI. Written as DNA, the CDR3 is TGTGCCAGCAGTGTTAGAGGACAGGGTGGCAATGAGCAGTTCTTC. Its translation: CASSVRGQGGNEQFF.

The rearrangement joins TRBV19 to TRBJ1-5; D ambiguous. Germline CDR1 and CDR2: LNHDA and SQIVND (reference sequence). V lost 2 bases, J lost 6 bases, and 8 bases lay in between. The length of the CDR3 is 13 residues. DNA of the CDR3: TGTGCCAGTAGTATACAGGCCACTCAGCCCCAGCATTTT. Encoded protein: CASSIQATQPQHF.

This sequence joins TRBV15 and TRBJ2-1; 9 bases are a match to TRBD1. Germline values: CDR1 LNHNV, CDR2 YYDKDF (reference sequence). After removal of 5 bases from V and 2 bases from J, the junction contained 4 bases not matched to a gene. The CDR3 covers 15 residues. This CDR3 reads CATSGDRAAYNEQFF. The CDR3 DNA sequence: TGTGCCACCAGCGGGGACAGGGCAGCCTACAATGAGCAGTTCTTC.

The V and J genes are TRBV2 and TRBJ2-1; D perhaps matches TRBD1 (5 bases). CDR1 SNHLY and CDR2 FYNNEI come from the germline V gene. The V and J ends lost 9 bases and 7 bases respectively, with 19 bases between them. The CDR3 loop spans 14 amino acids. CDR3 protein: CARVDGQGTNEQFF. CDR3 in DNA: TGTGCCAGGGTTGACGGTCAGGGAACGAATGAGCAGTTCTTC.

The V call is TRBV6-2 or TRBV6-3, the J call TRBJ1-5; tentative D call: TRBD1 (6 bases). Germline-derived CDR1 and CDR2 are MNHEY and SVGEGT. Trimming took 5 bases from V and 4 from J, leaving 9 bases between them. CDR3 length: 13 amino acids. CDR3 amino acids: CASSQDRNQPQHF. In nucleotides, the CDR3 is TGTGCCAGCAGTCAGGACAGAAATCAGCCCCAGCATTTT.

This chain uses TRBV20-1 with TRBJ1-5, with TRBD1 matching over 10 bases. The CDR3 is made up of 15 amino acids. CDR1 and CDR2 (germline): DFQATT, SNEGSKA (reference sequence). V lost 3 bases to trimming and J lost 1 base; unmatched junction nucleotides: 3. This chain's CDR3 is CSASLGQGSNQPQHF. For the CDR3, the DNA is TGCAGTGCTAGTTTGGGACAGGGGAGCAATCAGCCCCAGCATTTT.

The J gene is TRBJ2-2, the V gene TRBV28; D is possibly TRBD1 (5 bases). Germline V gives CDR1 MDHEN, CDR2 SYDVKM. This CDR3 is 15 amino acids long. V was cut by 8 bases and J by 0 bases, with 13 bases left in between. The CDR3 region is CASHIRRANTGELFF. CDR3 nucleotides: TGTGCCAGCCACATCCGCAGGGCGAACACCGGGGAGCTGTTTTTT.

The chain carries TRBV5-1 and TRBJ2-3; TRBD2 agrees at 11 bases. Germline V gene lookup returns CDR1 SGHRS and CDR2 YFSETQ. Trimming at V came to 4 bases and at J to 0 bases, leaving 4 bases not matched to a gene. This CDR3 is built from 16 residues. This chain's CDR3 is CASSAGLAESTDTQYF. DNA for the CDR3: TGCGCCAGCAGCGCGGGACTAGCGGAGAGCACAGATACGCAGTATTTT.

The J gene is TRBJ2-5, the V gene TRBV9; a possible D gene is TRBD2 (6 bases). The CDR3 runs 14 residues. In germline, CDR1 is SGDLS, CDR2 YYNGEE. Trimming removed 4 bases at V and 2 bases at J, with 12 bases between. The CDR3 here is CASSPIGGQETQYF. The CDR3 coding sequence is TGTGCCAGCAGCCCGATCGGGGGACAAGAGACCCAGTACTTC.

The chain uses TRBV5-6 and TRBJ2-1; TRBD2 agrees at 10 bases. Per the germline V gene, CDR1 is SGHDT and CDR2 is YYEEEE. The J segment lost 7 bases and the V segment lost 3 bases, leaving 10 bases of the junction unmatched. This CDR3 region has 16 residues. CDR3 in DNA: TGTGCCAGCAGCTCGCAGACTAGCGGGCTTAAGAATGAGCAGTTCTTC. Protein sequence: CASSSQTSGLKNEQFF.

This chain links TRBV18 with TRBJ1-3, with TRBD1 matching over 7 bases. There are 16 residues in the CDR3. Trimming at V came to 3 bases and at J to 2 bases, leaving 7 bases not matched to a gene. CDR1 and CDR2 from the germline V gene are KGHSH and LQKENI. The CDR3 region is CASSPGMTGTGNTIYF. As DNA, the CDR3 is TGTGCCAGCTCACCGGGGATGACAGGGACTGGAAACACCATATATTTT.

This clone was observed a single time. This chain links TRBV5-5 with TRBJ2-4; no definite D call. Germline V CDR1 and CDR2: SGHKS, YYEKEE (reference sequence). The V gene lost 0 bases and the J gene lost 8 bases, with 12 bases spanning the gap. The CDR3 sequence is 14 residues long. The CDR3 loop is CASSLGLPQDIQYF. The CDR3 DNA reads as TGTGCCAGCAGCTTGGGGCTACCCCAGGACATTCAGTACTTC. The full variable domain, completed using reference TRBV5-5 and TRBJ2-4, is DAGVTQSPTHLIKTRGQQVTLRCSPISGHKSVSWYQQVLGQGPQFIFQYYEKEERGRGNFPDRFSARQFPNYSSELNVNALLLGDSALYLCASSLGLPQDIQYFGAGTRLSVL.

CDR3 bases: TGTGCCAGCAGCTTGAGTAGCGATGAGCAGTTCTTC. Amino acids: CASSLSSDEQFF. The chain carries TRBV5-4 and TRBJ2-1; D is possibly TRBD2 (5 bases). CDR3 length: 12 amino acids. Per germline, CDR1 SGHNT and CDR2 YYREEE (reference sequence). Trimming removed 1 base at V and 8 bases at J, with 7 bases between.